The 12 T cell receptor beta chains in this list originate from one sample, sequenced in a study of CXCR3-negative and CXCR3-positive naive CD8 T cells. Study results and caveats: CXCR3-positive naive cells carried more hydrophobic TRB CDR3s than CXCR3-negative naive cells did.

No antigens are known for them. TRB cDNA libraries were made by UMI-labeled 5' RACE. TCRdb re-called the 5' RACE reads; every CDR3 protein appears as one record, without DNA. The sample totals 100,000 to 150,000 distinct CDR3 sequences. Sequencing used naive CXCR3+ CD8+ T cells from blood. The subset was: CD45RO-CCR7+CD27+CD95- naive CD8+ T cells expressing CXCR3 (TNR3+). The receptors were sampled from a human donor in good health. Some clones in this sample may be carry-over from other donors' samples.

The chain couples TRBV5-1 to TRBJ2-7; TCRdb lists TRBD1, though no DNA is available to test this call. This CDR3 has 14 amino acids. Per germline, CDR1 SGHRS and CDR2 YFSETQ. This chain's CDR3 is CASSLGDRGLEQYF.

The chain joins TRBV20-1 to TRBJ2-7; lacking DNA, the TRBD2 call made by TCRdb goes unchecked. The germline gives CDR1 DFQATT, CDR2 SNEGSKA (reference sequence). This CDR3 is built from 16 residues. CDR3 region: CSARDLGTSGSYEQYF.

This rearrangement joins TRBV14 to TRBJ2-7; the D call from TCRdb, TRBD2, cannot be confirmed without DNA. The CDR3 totals 15 residues. Looked up from germline, CDR1 is SGHDN and CDR2 is FVKESK. The CDR3 spells CASSPRAGPWGEQYF.

The chain uses TRBV10-1 and TRBJ2-5. This CDR3 is 15 amino acids long. Germline V CDR1 and CDR2: WNHNN, SYGVQD (reference sequence). CDR3 sequence: CASSATDDTQETQYF.

The chain joins TRBV19 to TRBJ2-1; TCRdb outputs TRBD1, but without DNA this stays unchecked. The CDR3 has 13 residues. Germline V gene lookup returns CDR1 LNHDA and CDR2 SQIVND (reference sequence). The CDR3 here is CASTRGIYNEQFF.

The chain is built from TRBV4-2 and TRBJ1-2; TCRdb's assignment of TRBD1 cannot be checked, as there is no DNA. Germline values: CDR1 LGHNA, CDR2 YNFKEQ. The CDR3 runs to 15 residues. Here the CDR3 reads CASSPLVTGSYGYTF.

This chain uses TRBV7-9 with TRBJ2-7. This CDR3 has 13 amino acids. Germline V gives CDR1 SEHNR, CDR2 FQNEAQ (reference sequence). CDR3 in amino acids: CASSSGNTREQYF.

The rearrangement joins TRBV28 to TRBJ2-7; TCRdb lists TRBD2, though no DNA is available to test this call. The CDR3 loop spans 16 amino acids. CDR1 and CDR2 from the germline V gene are MDHEN and SYDVKM. The CDR3: CASRLGLAPNEGEQYF.

CDR3 protein: CASTGLPQIEYEQYF. The chain combines TRBV7-8 with TRBJ2-7; TCRdb's D call, TRBD2, is unchecked because there is no DNA. The CDR3 totals 15 residues. CDR1 is SGHVS, CDR2 FQNEAQ, per germline.

J is TRBJ2-3 and V is TRBV11-1; TCRdb gives TRBD1 as the D gene, but with no DNA this cannot be confirmed. The CDR3 has 21 amino acids. The V gene's germline CDR1 is SGHAT and CDR2 FQDESV (reference sequence). CDR3 residues: CASSQLWGSLPYVGTTDTQYF.

This sequence joins TRBV28 and TRBJ2-3; TCRdb returns TRBD2, unconfirmable since there is no DNA. The CDR3 consists of 20 residues. Germline V gene sequence: CDR1 MDHEN, CDR2 SYDVKM. The CDR3 spells CASSLWEGDGVAGHTDTQYF.

The chain recombines TRBV11-2 with TRBJ2-3; without DNA, the TCRdb call of TRBD1 cannot be checked. This CDR3 region has 17 residues. Germline V gene sequence: CDR1 SGHAT, CDR2 FQNNGV. The chain's CDR3 is CASSLWKGGARTDTQYF.